This entry lists 20 T cell receptor beta chains sequenced from one sample in a study of technical replicates of blood from a few donors. Sequencing used immunoSEQ multiplex PCR; TCRdb keeps in-frame clones, though not all of them. The data hold 14,000 or so clones, with about 82% observed a single time. Sequencing input: PBMCs. These receptors came from a human donor in good health.

The chain carries TRBV6-5 and TRBJ2-3, with D possibly matching TRBD1 (6 bases). In germline, CDR1 is MNHEY, CDR2 SVGAGI. This CDR3 has 15 amino acids. V lost 6 bases to trimming and J lost 0 bases, with 13 bases between them. CDR3 nucleotides: TGTGCCAGCAGCCCTAGGGGGAGCAGCACAGATACGCAGTATTTT. Its translation is CASSPRGSSTDTQYF.

The J gene is TRBJ2-1, the V gene TRBV10-3; 10 bases are shared with TRBD2. This CDR3 is 14 amino acids long. Germline V gene lookup returns CDR1 ENHRY and CDR2 SYGVKD. J gave up 9 bases and V 4 bases, and 6 bases lay outside the gene matches. The CDR3: CAISAQREGGEQFF. The CDR3 nucleotides are TGTGCCATCAGTGCCCAGCGGGAGGGAGGTGAGCAGTTCTTC.

The chain has TRBV4-1 and TRBJ2-1; D unclear. This CDR3 region has 17 residues. Germline CDR1 reads MGHRA; CDR2 reads YSYEKL. Trimming took off 0 bases at V and 4 bases at J, with 16 bases between the two ends. The CDR3 coding sequence is TGCGCCAGCAGCCAAGATAGCACCATCGTGCCTTACAATGAGCAGTTCTTC. Amino acid sequence: CASSQDSTIVPYNEQFF.

The CDR3 reads CATSRDRQGGTEAFF. The CDR3 DNA sequence: TGTGCCACCAGCAGAGACCGACAGGGTGGAACTGAAGCTTTCTTT. The chain carries TRBV15 and TRBJ1-1, with TRBD1 matching over 7 bases. This CDR3 has 15 amino acids. V dropped 0 bases and J dropped 5; count of bases not matched to a gene: 6. Germline CDR1 and CDR2: LNHNV and YYDKDF (reference sequence).

The DNA for the CDR3 is TGTGCCAGCAGCGACGGGACAGATGCCCTGGAGGGTGAAAAACTGTTTTTT. As protein: CASSDGTDALEGEKLFF. The chain combines TRBV9 with TRBJ1-4, with 7 bases that match TRBD1. Germline values: CDR1 SGDLS, CDR2 YYNGEE. Unmatched junction bases numbered 15, after V lost 3 bases and J lost 7 bases. The length of the CDR3 is 17 residues. Drawing the rest from reference TRBV9 and TRBJ1-4, the complete variable domain is DSGVTQTPKHLITATGQRVTLRCSPRSGDLSVYWYQQSLDQGLQFLIQYYNGEERAKGNILERFSAQQFPDLHSELNLSSLELGDSALYFCASSDGTDALEGEKLFFGSGTQLSVL.

The V call is TRBV21-1, the J call TRBJ2-6; the table's D call, TRBD1, was not checked against the DNA. TRBV21-1 counts as a pseudogene. The CDR3 loop spans 20 amino acids. The CDR3 reads CASSKVVLEDRVSGANVLTF. For the CDR3, the DNA is TGTGCCAGCAGCAAAGTAGTATTAGAGGACAGGGTCTCTGGGGCCAACGTCCTGACTTTC.

V usage is TRBV7-6 and J usage is TRBJ2-7; a weak D match, TRBD2 (7 bases). Germline loops: CDR1 SGHVS, CDR2 FNYEAQ. This CDR3 is built from 13 residues. Trimming cost V 8 bases and J 4 bases, with 15 bases left between them. In DNA form, the CDR3 reads TGTGCCAGCGGGAATCGGGGGGCGTACGAGCAGTACTTC. Its translation is CASGNRGAYEQYF.

V usage is TRBV5-6 and J usage is TRBJ1-2, with 10 positions matching TRBD1. Trimming removed 0 bases from V and 4 bases from J; junction bases left unmatched: 3. CDR3 length: 15 residues. The germline V gene encodes CDR1 SGHDT and CDR2 YYEEEE. In nucleotides, the CDR3 is TGTGCCAGCAGCTTGGTGACAGGGGGCATCTATGGCTACACCTTC. Protein: CASSLVTGGIYGYTF.

CDR3 sequence: CASSEFRTGASGYTF. The CDR3 region has the DNA TGTGCCAGCAGTGAATTTCGGACAGGGGCTTCTGGCTACACCTTC. The gene calls are TRBV6-1 and TRBJ1-2, with TRBD1 matching 9 bases. Germline V lookup: CDR1 MNHNS, CDR2 SASEGT. Losses at the gene ends were 2 bases for V and 7 bases for J; bases not matched to a gene: 8. The CDR3 is 15 residues long.

V gene TRBV9 combines with J gene TRBJ2-3; 9 bases are shared with TRBD2. CDR1 is SGDLS and CDR2 is YYNGEE in the germline V gene. With 0 bases clipped from V and 5 bases from J, the junction kept 4 bases outside the gene matches. This CDR3 spans 15 amino acids. The CDR3 loop reads CASSVGGRAGDTQYF. The DNA for the CDR3 is TGTGCCAGCAGCGTAGGCGGGAGGGCTGGAGATACGCAGTATTTT.

V is TRBV30 and J is TRBJ2-1; 7 bases map to TRBD2. The germline V gene encodes CDR1 GTSNPN and CDR2 SVGIG (reference sequence). CDR3 length equals 15 residues. J was trimmed by 8 bases and V by 0 bases; bases with no gene match: 10. In nucleotides, the CDR3 is TGTGCCTGGAGTGTACGGGGCGGGAGTTCTGATGAGCAGTTCTTC. Protein sequence: CAWSVRGGSSDEQFF.

This chain connects TRBV19 to TRBJ2-7; D gene uncertain. Germline assignment: CDR1 LNHDA and CDR2 SQIVND (reference sequence). The CDR3 runs 14 residues. V gave up 3 bases and J gave up 0 bases, with 9 bases separating them. The CDR3 loop reads CASSMTLNSYEQYF. The CDR3 coding sequence is TGTGCCAGTAGTATGACACTTAACTCCTACGAGCAGTACTTC.

This clone was seen just once. The gene calls are TRBV14 and TRBJ2-5; D is possibly TRBD1 (6 bases). CDR1 is SGHDN, CDR2 FVKESK, per germline. The CDR3 sequence is 17 residues long. V lost 1 base and J lost 5, with 20 bases in between. CDR3 DNA sequence: TGTGCCAGCAGCCAAGGCCCGACACAGGGTATCGAGGAGACCCAGTACTTC. Amino acid sequence: CASSQGPTQGIEETQYF.

The chain recombines TRBV19 with TRBJ1-5, with D tentatively TRBD1 (5 bases). The CDR3 covers 15 residues. V was trimmed by 6 bases and J by 2 bases, leaving 14 bases between them. Germline V gives CDR1 LNHDA, CDR2 SQIVND (reference sequence). The CDR3 nucleotides are TGTGCCAGTAGATCACCGATACAGGGCAATCAGCCCCAGCATTTT. Protein: CASRSPIQGNQPQHF.

The genes are TRBV7-9 and TRBJ2-5, with a tentative D call TRBD2 (6 bases). Germline loops: CDR1 SEHNR, CDR2 FQNEAQ (reference sequence). V lost 3 bases, J lost 5 bases, and 7 bases lay in between. The CDR3 extends over 12 amino acids. The CDR3 DNA is TGTGCCAGCAGCTTCGCGGGGGAGACCCAGTACTTC. Residues: CASSFAGETQYF.

J is TRBJ2-2 and V is TRBV2; perhaps TRBD2 as D (6 bases). CDR1 SNHLY and CDR2 FYNNEI come from the germline V gene. Trimming left V 7 bases short and J 3 bases short, with 12 bases between. The CDR3 is made up of 14 amino acids. The CDR3 DNA reads as TGTGCCAGCATACGGGAGTCGGACACCGGGGAGCTGTTTTTT. Amino acids: CASIRESDTGELFF. Combining the CDR3 with reference TRBV2 and TRBJ2-2 gives the whole variable domain EPEVTQTPSHQVTQMGQEVILRCVPISNHLYFYWYRQILGQKVEFLVSFYNNEISEKSEIFDDQFSVERPDGSNFTLKIRSTKLEDSAMYFCASIRESDTGELFFGEGSRLTVL.

This clone showed up just a few times. The rearrangement joins TRBV9 to TRBJ2-2; the D is unclear. Trimming left V 0 bases short and J 0 bases short, with 3 bases between. This CDR3 region has 14 residues. Per the germline V gene, CDR1 is SGDLS and CDR2 is YYNGEE. The CDR3 DNA follows: TGTGCCAGCAGCGTAGCCTCGAACACCGGGGAGCTGTTTTTT. Its protein product is CASSVASNTGELFF.

The V gene is TRBV5-1, the J gene TRBJ2-3; 7 bases line up with TRBD1. Germline CDR1 reads SGHRS; CDR2 reads YFSETQ. The CDR3 loop spans 15 amino acids. V lost 7 bases to trimming and J lost 0 bases; unmatched junction nucleotides: 8. The DNA of the CDR3 is TGCGCCAGCTCTGGACAGGACGCTAGCACAGATACGCAGTATTTT. It codes for CASSGQDASTDTQYF.

The chain joins TRBV29-1 to TRBJ2-3; tentative D call: TRBD2 (7 bases). Between the trimmed V and J ends, which lost 6 bases and 2 bases, there was a span of 18 bases. Germline V lookup: CDR1 SQVTM, CDR2 ANQGSEA. The CDR3 runs to 15 residues. The CDR3 region is CSVPGEGWTTDTQYF. The DNA for the CDR3 is TGCAGCGTCCCAGGGGAGGGGTGGACCACAGATACGCAGTATTTT.

The chain combines TRBV4-2 with TRBJ2-3, with 7 nucleotides matching TRBD2. This CDR3 spans 14 amino acids. Unmatched junction bases numbered 5, after V lost 4 bases and J lost 4 bases. The V gene's germline CDR1 is LGHNA and CDR2 YNFKEQ. CDR3 DNA: TGTGCCAGCAGCCGAGCGGGAAACGCAGATACGCAGTATTTT. Encoded protein: CASSRAGNADTQYF.